This T cell receptor beta chain was captured in a study of blood T cell repertoires in COVID-19. Study overall: COVID-19 samples from acute and convalescent phases originated in the United States, Italy and Spain. PBMCs, B-cell-depleted T cells, or T cells provided the cDNA or gDNA that made up the material.

Enrollment of patients from Seattle took place during active infection, with longitudinal follow-up. This clone was seen a few times. Methods used by the authors: Reference gene primers were amplified, and this amplification served to estimate nucleated cell counts. The table came from immunoSEQ multiplex PCR; TCRdb's copy has only in-frame clones and leaves some out. V and J calls and clone size are those listed in that table; D and trimming were worked out from the DNA. The sample comprises a few hundred thousand clones, 88% of which are singletons, and roughly 19% rests with the top ten. The sample consisted of peripheral blood. The sequence came from a man over 45 with COVID-19, enrolled during active disease.

CDR3 sequence: CASRGQGENGYTF. CDR3 DNA: TGCGCCAGCCGAGGACAGGGCGAGAATGGCTACACCTTC. The rearrangement uses TRBV10-2 and TRBJ1-2; 8 bases align to TRBD1. The germline V gene encodes CDR1 WSHSY and CDR2 SAAADI. The CDR3 is 13 amino acids. V was pared by 8 bases and J by 6 bases, with 8 bases of the junction left unmatched.